The entry that follows covers one TCR beta chain sequence. Here immunoSEQ multiplex PCR was the method, and the copy in TCRdb shows in-frame clones only, minus some. The sample records some 48,000 clones, roughly 84% being singletons. V lost 0 bases and J lost 14; bases outside the gene matches: 9. There are 14 residues in the CDR3. The germline CDR1 and CDR2 sequences are SGHAT and FQNNGV. This sample is drawn from a study of OX40 agonist ivuxolimab in advanced cancers. The TCR was taken from an adult with an advanced solid tumor such as melanoma, head and neck, liver or kidney cancer. The chain has TRBV11-2 and TRBJ2-1; 8 bases match TRBD1. Sequences were derived from CD4+ or CD8+ T cells sorted from blood, sampled in a trial of the OX40 agonist ivuxolimab. CDR3 in amino acids: CASSLDPSADREFF. DNA of the CDR3: TGTGCCAGCAGCTTAGATCCGAGTGCGGACAGGGAGTTCTTC.